The 3 T cell receptor beta chains reported below all come from one sample, sequenced in a study of spatial heterogeneity in lung cancer (dated by TCRdb to 2018 to 2020). Libraries were built with 5' RACE. Sequencer: NextSeq 500. Using fastp at Q25 and MiXCR, TCRdb reprocessed the public reads and kept productive beta chains. Rows are unified per CDR3 protein, each entry keeping the most common DNA and genes. The sample records roughly 46,000 distinct CDR3 sequences, about an eighth of which are singletons. Jointly, the top ten make up around 42% of the sample. According to the study, the label for this sample's time point signals: sample taken at primary tumor resection. Without any cell sorting, TCR sequencing was performed on whole RNA extracted either from tumor and nontumor lung tissue or from cryopreserved PBMC samples. The source was PBMCs, collected at surgery. Receptors originate from a female donor with early-stage non-small cell lung cancer.

This clonotype showed up many times. The chain is built from TRBV4-1 and TRBJ1-2; D gene uncertain. Germline V lookup: CDR1 MGHRA, CDR2 YSYEKL. The CDR3 covers 15 residues. V was trimmed by 0 bases and J by 7 bases, leaving 15 bases between them. The DNA of the CDR3 is TGCGCCAGCAGCCAAGAGGTTGGAACAGACCCTGGCTACACCTTC. It specifies CASSQEVGTDPGYTF.

This clonotype was counted a few times. The chain carries TRBV6-1 and TRBJ2-1, with 8 bases lining up with TRBD1. This CDR3 is 14 amino acids long. Germline CDR1 MNHNS, CDR2 SASEGT. Losses at the gene ends were 2 bases for V and 9 bases for J; bases not matched to a gene: 6. CDR3 amino acids: CASSEIDRGAEQFF. CDR3 coding DNA: TGTGCCAGCAGTGAAATTGACAGGGGCGCTGAGCAGTTCTTC.

This clonotype showed up many times. The chain joins TRBV28 to TRBJ2-7; 12 nucleotides match TRBD1. Germline V lookup: CDR1 MDHEN, CDR2 SYDVKM. The ends lost 5 bases at V and 3 bases at J; junction bases unmatched: 17. This CDR3 is built from 19 residues. CDR3 loop: CASSPHRDRGPYAYYEQYF. The CDR3 bases are TGTGCCAGCAGTCCTCATCGGGACAGGGGGCCATACGCTTACTACGAGCAGTACTTC.